This entry lists 25 T cell receptor beta chains sequenced from one sample in a study of beta chain features in type 1 diabetes. Since all of the isolated RNA was reverse transcribed, expressed TCRB transcripts were what got sequenced. Data came from immunoSEQ multiplex PCR; TCRdb stores just in-frame clones and leaves some out. The sample lists about 620,000 clones, about 14% seen once, with about 0.097% in the top ten. Sequencing was done on a sample of naive CD4+ T cells from blood. The receptor set was obtained from a man aged 18 to 29 in good health.

This clone was observed a handful of times. The rearrangement uses TRBV7-2 and TRBJ2-7, with 8 positions matching TRBD2. The CDR3 has 14 amino acids. The germline V gene has CDR1 SGHTA and CDR2 FQGNSA. The J segment lost 4 bases and the V segment lost 3 bases, leaving 5 bases of the junction unmatched. CDR3 DNA sequence: TGTGCCAGCAGCTTGAAGCGGGAGACGTACGAGCAGTACTTC. Amino acids: CASSLKRETYEQYF. Based on the CDR3 plus reference TRBV7-2 and TRBJ2-7, the full variable domain is GAGVSQSPSNKVTEKGKDVELRCDPISGHTALYWYRQSLGQGLEFLIYFQGNSAPDKSGLPSDRFSAERTGGSVSTLTIQRTQQEDSAVYLCASSLKRETYEQYFGPGTRLTVT.

This clone has more than one count but fewer than ten. This chain connects TRBV7-2 to TRBJ1-5, with 7 nucleotides matching TRBD1. Germline CDR1 SGHTA, CDR2 FQGNSA. Germline trimming cut 3 bases from V and 6 bases from J; bases unmatched to any gene: 8. This CDR3 has 15 residues. The CDR3 coding sequence is TGTGCCAGCAGCTTCAGGAGACAGGGACTTCAGCCCCAGCATTTT. Residues: CASSFRRQGLQPQHF.

This clone was seen more than once but under ten times. The DNA of the CDR3 is TGTGCTAGTGGTTTGGTAGTCGCTAGCGGGAGCCCCTTTTCTTACAATGAGCAGTTCTTC. Translated, it gives CASGLVVASGSPFSYNEQFF. This chain joins TRBV12-5 and TRBJ2-1; 10 bases map to TRBD2. J was trimmed by 4 bases and V by 0 bases; bases with no gene match: 15. CDR1 and CDR2 (germline): LGHNT, FRNRAP. This CDR3 spans 20 amino acids.

This clone was found a few times. V gene TRBV25-1 combines with J gene TRBJ2-7, with D possibly TRBD2 on 6 matching bases. Trimming cost V 6 bases and J 2 bases, with 8 bases left between them. The germline gives CDR1 MGHDK, CDR2 SYGVNS. There are 12 residues in the CDR3. CDR3 sequence reads: CASRGGPYEQYF. The CDR3 region has the DNA TGTGCCAGCAGGGGAGGCCCCTACGAGCAGTACTTC.

This clone came up a few times. CDR3 amino acids: CASSLARGRYGYTF. As DNA, the CDR3 is TGTGCCAGCAGTTTGGCCAGGGGACGGTATGGCTACACCTTC. The chain uses TRBV28 and TRBJ1-2; TRBD1 might be the D (6 bases). This CDR3 is 14 amino acids long. Trimming pared 3 bases from V and 5 bases from J, leaving 13 bases between. CDR1 and CDR2 from the germline V gene are MDHEN and SYDVKM.

This rearrangement joins TRBV18 to TRBJ1-3; D is possibly TRBD1 (6 bases). The length of the CDR3 is 15 residues. Trimming left V 3 bases short and J 5 bases short, with 14 bases between. Per the germline V gene, CDR1 is KGHSH and CDR2 is LQKENI. The CDR3 loop reads CASSPYRDHRNTIYF. CDR3 coding DNA: TGTGCCAGCTCACCCTACAGGGATCACAGAAACACCATATATTTT.

V and J are TRBV5-1 and TRBJ2-1; no firm D call. The length of the CDR3 is 12 residues. With 5 bases removed from V and 0 bases from J, the gap between germline ends came to 3 bases. Germline V gene lookup returns CDR1 SGHRS and CDR2 YFSETQ. The CDR3 DNA sequence: TGCGCCAGCAGTCGCTCCTACAATGAGCAGTTCTTC. Encoded protein: CASSRSYNEQFF.

This sequence joins TRBV7-9 and TRBJ1-5; 7 bases are shared with TRBD1. Germline-derived CDR1 and CDR2 are SEHNR and FQNEAQ (reference sequence). The CDR3 has 14 amino acids. V lost 3 bases, J lost 3 bases, and 2 bases stayed unmatched. CDR3 protein: CASSLTGLNQPQHF. The CDR3 DNA reads TGTGCCAGCAGCTTGACAGGGCTCAATCAGCCCCAGCATTTT.

This rearrangement joins TRBV7-2 to TRBJ1-6, with 7 bases that match TRBD1. The CDR3 spans 20 residues. V lost 0 bases and J lost 4; bases outside the gene matches: 15. From germline, CDR1 is SGHTA and CDR2 FQGNSA. The CDR3 reads CASSLARSGGLPVYNSPLHF. The CDR3 DNA follows: TGTGCCAGCAGCTTAGCTCGGTCAGGGGGACTCCCCGTTTATAATTCACCCCTCCACTTT.

This clone appeared a few times. The rearrangement uses TRBV7-8 and TRBJ2-1, with 9 bases that match TRBD1. V lost 6 bases to trimming and J lost 6 bases; unmatched junction nucleotides: 3. CDR1 SGHVS and CDR2 FQNEAQ come from the germline V gene. The CDR3 is 13 amino acids. DNA for the CDR3: TGTGCCAGCAGGATACAGGGGGCCAATGAGCAGTTCTTC. This sequence encodes CASRIQGANEQFF.

On this clone itself: The sample carries other DNA sequences with the same CDR3. The chain recombines TRBV29-1 with TRBJ2-7, with 10 bases that match TRBD1. CDR3 length equals 15 residues. Germline V CDR1 and CDR2: SQVTM, ANQGSEA. Trimming at V came to 5 bases and at J to 3 bases, leaving 10 bases not matched to a gene. The CDR3, as DNA: TGCAGCGTTAGTCGCTTAGGACAGGGGGGCTACGAGCAGTACTTC. This gives the protein CSVSRLGQGGYEQYF.

The gene calls are TRBV7-9 and TRBJ2-7, with 7 bases matching TRBD1. CDR3 size: 14 residues. Germline trimming cut 5 bases from V and 2 bases from J; bases unmatched to any gene: 6. Germline V gene lookup returns CDR1 SEHNR and CDR2 FQNEAQ (reference sequence). CDR3 coding DNA: TGTGCCAGCAGCCGAGCGACAGGGACCTACGAGCAGTACTTC. Translation gives CASSRATGTYEQYF.

This clone was detected only a few times. V usage is TRBV10-3 and J usage is TRBJ2-1; maybe TRBD2 (6 bases). Germline V gene sequence: CDR1 ENHRY, CDR2 SYGVKD. Deletions cut 2 bases from V and 7 bases from J, with 21 bases between. This CDR3 contains 17 residues. CDR3 DNA sequence: TGTGCCATCAGTGAGCCTTCACTAGCCCACCTATGGAATGAGCAGTTCTTC. This encodes CAISEPSLAHLWNEQFF.

The gene calls are TRBV11-3 and TRBJ2-5; D remains unclear. Germline CDR1 and CDR2: SGHNT and YENEEA. Trimming took off 5 bases at V and 2 bases at J, with 15 bases between the two ends. CDR3 length: 15 residues. CDR3 in DNA: TGTGCCAGCAGCCAAAGGGATGCCCCACAAGAGACCCAGTACTTC. Residues: CASSQRDAPQETQYF.

V is TRBV9 and J is TRBJ2-5, with 7 bases identical to TRBD1. The DNA end is a closer match to TRBJ2-7, so the J assignment may be wrong. The CDR3 is 16 amino acids. The germline CDR1 and CDR2 sequences are SGDLS and YYNGEE. The CDR3 here is CASSVGPSDRDYEQYF. The CDR3 bases are TGTGCCAGCAGCGTAGGCCCTTCCGACAGGGACTACGAGCAGTACTTC.

This clone was picked up a small number of times. This rearrangement joins TRBV6-5 to TRBJ2-2; D not certain. Germline values: CDR1 MNHEY, CDR2 SVGAGI. This CDR3 spans 14 amino acids. Trimming took off 7 bases at V and 4 bases at J, with 13 bases between the two ends. Here the CDR3 reads CASNPFRSTGELFF. CDR3 in DNA: TGTGCCAGCAATCCCTTTAGGAGCACCGGGGAGCTGTTTTTT.

This chain connects TRBV4-1 to TRBJ1-2, with D uncertain. V was cut by 4 bases and J by 2 bases, with 32 bases left in between. Germline-derived CDR1 and CDR2 are MGHRA and YSYEKL. This CDR3 is 21 amino acids long. This chain's CDR3 is CASSPILPKREKGSANYGYTF. DNA of the CDR3: TGCGCCAGCAGCCCAATTCTCCCAAAAAGGGAGAAAGGGAGCGCCAACTATGGCTACACCTTC.

This clone turned up a few times. CDR3 residues: CASEPGGRTDTQYF. In nucleotides, the CDR3 is TGTGCCAGCGAACCGGGGGGGCGCACAGATACGCAGTATTTT. The chain couples TRBV5-4 to TRBJ2-3; 8 nucleotides match TRBD2. The CDR3 extends over 14 amino acids. Germline V gene sequence: CDR1 SGHNT, CDR2 YYREEE (reference sequence). V was pared by 7 bases and J by 1 base, with 5 bases of the junction left unmatched.

The V and J genes are TRBV11-2 and TRBJ1-6; 7 bases are shared with TRBD1. The V and J ends lost 5 bases and 9 bases, in that order; junction bases with no gene match: 10. This CDR3 contains 15 residues. CDR1 is SGHAT and CDR2 is FQNNGV in the germline V gene. CDR3 DNA: TGTGCCAGCAGCCCACAGACAGGGTTTGGTTCACCCCTCCACTTT. Residues: CASSPQTGFGSPLHF.

CDR3 region: CASSLEVGMVDEQFF. The CDR3 bases are TGCGCCAGCAGCTTGGAAGTCGGGATGGTGGATGAGCAGTTCTTC. The chain uses TRBV5-1 and TRBJ2-1, with D perhaps TRBD2 (5 bases). The germline gives CDR1 SGHRS, CDR2 YFSETQ. CDR3 size: 15 residues. Trimming removed 0 bases from V and 8 bases from J, with 15 bases in between.

This clone was found a few times. The chain carries TRBV5-4 and TRBJ1-4; D gene ambiguous. Between the trimmed V and J ends, which lost 0 bases and 0 bases, there was a span of 9 bases. Germline V gene lookup returns CDR1 SGHNT and CDR2 YYREEE (reference sequence). CDR3 length: 16 amino acids. In DNA, the CDR3 is TGTGCCAGCAGCTTGGAGCCAACTGCAACTAATGAAAAACTGTTTTTT. Its protein product is CASSLEPTATNEKLFF.

This clone has more than one count but fewer than ten. This sample also contains other DNA sequences that code for the same CDR3. The genes are TRBV10-3 and TRBJ2-4; 9 bases agree with TRBD1. CDR1 and CDR2 from the germline V gene are ENHRY and SYGVKD. The CDR3 has 12 residues. The junction had 2 bases not matched to a gene; V was cut back by 6 bases and J by 8 bases. The CDR3 DNA sequence: TGTGCCATCAGGGGACAGGGAGACATTCAGTACTTC. It translates to CAIRGQGDIQYF.

The J gene is TRBJ2-5, the V gene TRBV10-3; 10 nucleotides agree with TRBD1. The CDR3 length is 14 residues. V shed 4 bases, J shed 4 bases, and the junction held 3 bases outside the gene matches. Germline V gene lookup returns CDR1 ENHRY and CDR2 SYGVKD. In nucleotides, the CDR3 is TGTGCCATCAGTGGGGGACAGGGGATAGAGACCCAGTACTTC. Translation gives CAISGGQGIETQYF.

This clone was counted a few times. The chain couples TRBV4-3 to TRBJ2-4; D is tentatively TRBD1 or TRBD2 (5 bases each). Trimming left V 1 base short and J 7 bases short, with 26 bases between. Germline V gene data show CDR1 as LGHNA and CDR2 as YSLEER. The length of the CDR3 is 19 residues. The CDR3 coding sequence is TGCGCCAGCAGCCAAGCCATCTCGGGGCGGACAACCCCGGAGAACATTCAGTACTTC. It specifies CASSQAISGRTTPENIQYF.

The chain carries TRBV6-5 and TRBJ2-7, with unresolved D. V was clipped by 2 bases and J by 5 bases, with 10 bases between them. Germline loops: CDR1 MNHEY, CDR2 SVGAGI. CDR3 length: 13 residues. The CDR3 nucleotides read TGTGCCAGCAGTTACAGGGTTTCGGACGAGCAGTACTTC. Translating it yields CASSYRVSDEQYF.